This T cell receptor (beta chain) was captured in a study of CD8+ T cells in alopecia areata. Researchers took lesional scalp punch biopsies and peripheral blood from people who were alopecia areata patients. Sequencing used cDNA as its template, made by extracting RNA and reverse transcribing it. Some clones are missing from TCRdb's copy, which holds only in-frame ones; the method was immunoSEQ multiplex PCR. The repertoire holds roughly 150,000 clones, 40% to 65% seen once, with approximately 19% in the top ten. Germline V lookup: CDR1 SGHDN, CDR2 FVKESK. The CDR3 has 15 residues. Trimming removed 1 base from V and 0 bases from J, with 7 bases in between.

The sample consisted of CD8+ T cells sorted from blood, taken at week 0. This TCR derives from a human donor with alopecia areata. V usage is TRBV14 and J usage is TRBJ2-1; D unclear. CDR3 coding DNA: TGTGCCAGCAGCCAAGCGGCGAGCTCCTACAATGAGCAGTTCTTC. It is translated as CASSQAASSYNEQFF.